There are a few counts of the clone carrying this T cell receptor beta chain. Its antigen remains unidentified. Sample-barcoded 5' priming and a J-beta primer mix drove a second PCR of 7 to 11 cycles. MiXCR, applied by TCRdb to the 5' RACE reads, yields one record per CDR3 protein. The data show 850,000 to 1,000,000 distinct CDR3 sequences, roughly half seen once. This sample was included in a study of blood T cells in healthy people across ages. Whole-study findings and limits: Since the PBMCs were unsorted, naive and antigen-experienced cells could not be conclusively compared.

The V segment lost 3 bases and the J segment 2 bases; nucleotides outside the gene matches: 2. The CDR3 is 15 amino acids. Per germline, CDR1 KGHSH and CDR2 LQKENI. Material for sequencing was blood. The receptor's source is a woman aged 55-70 years in good health. The chain couples TRBV18 to TRBJ2-5; the match to TRBD1 covers 11 bases. The chain's CDR3 is CASSPGQGVQETQYF. The CDR3 coding sequence is TGTGCCAGCTCACCGGGACAGGGGGTACAAGAGACCCAGTACTTC.